This passage covers 18 T cell receptor beta chains from one sample sequenced in a study of T cell repertoires in cytomegalovirus infection. Their antigens remain unidentified. TCRdb ran MiXCR on the reads and lists one entry per CDR3 protein. The sample shows about 830,000 distinct CDR3 sequences, around a third of them seen only once. Material: cultured CD8+ T cells from PBMCs, obtained from culture after CMV antigen stimulation. The receptors stem from a human donor in good health (CMV status not recorded). Some clones in this sample may be carry-over from other donors' samples.

The chain carries TRBV6-6 and TRBJ2-5, with 7 bases fitting TRBD1. The germline CDR1 and CDR2 sequences are MNHNY and SVGAGI (reference sequence). V shed 4 bases, J shed 2 bases, and the junction held 4 bases outside the gene matches. This CDR3 has 14 amino acids. The CDR3 nucleotides read TGTGCCAGCAGTTGGGACAGCATACAAGAGACCCAGTACTTC. The encoded protein is CASSWDSIQETQYF.

The chain recombines TRBV6-8 with TRBJ2-4; 9 nucleotides line up with TRBD1. Germline CDR1 is MNHGY and CDR2 is SAAAGT. The CDR3 spans 16 residues. V lost 2 bases, J lost 1 base, and 3 bases stayed unmatched. The CDR3 reads CASSYAGTGAKNIQYF. The CDR3 coding sequence is TGTGCCAGCAGTTACGCGGGGACAGGGGCCAAAAACATTCAGTACTTC.

This clonotype was counted only a few times. V is TRBV7-2 and J is TRBJ2-5; the D call may be TRBD1 or TRBD2 (7 bases each). V was cut by 5 bases and J by 4 bases, with 17 bases left in between. CDR1 and CDR2 from the germline V gene are SGHTA and FQGNSA. This CDR3 comprises 15 residues. CDR3 DNA: TGTGCCAGCAGCATGGGGGAGGGGGCTAGAGAGACCCAGTACTTC. This codes for CASSMGEGARETQYF.

The chain carries TRBV27 and TRBJ1-1, with D possibly being TRBD1 (6 bases). The V and J ends lost 5 bases and 4 bases respectively, with 11 bases between them. Germline CDR1 and CDR2: MNHEY and SMNVEV (reference sequence). The CDR3 runs 13 residues. In DNA form, the CDR3 reads TGTGCCAGCAGTAGGGGGATCGGCACTGAAGCTTTCTTT. As protein: CASSRGIGTEAFF.

The chain joins TRBV20-1 to TRBJ2-1; a possible D gene is TRBD2 (6 bases). CDR1 is DFQATT and CDR2 is SNEGSKA in the germline V gene (reference sequence). The CDR3 extends over 11 amino acids. Trimming cost V 5 bases and J 9 bases, with 11 bases left between them. The CDR3 protein is CSALGGTEQFF. As DNA, the CDR3 is TGCAGTGCTTTGGGGGGAACTGAGCAGTTCTTC.

As DNA, the CDR3 is TGTGCCAGCAGCTCCTTGAGTAGCGGGGTGCAAGAGACCCAGTACTTC. As protein: CASSSLSSGVQETQYF. V gene TRBV27 combines with J gene TRBJ2-5, with 8 bases lining up with TRBD2. The CDR3 is 16 amino acids. The trim removed 6 bases at V and 2 bases at J, leaving 11 bases unmatched. CDR1 is MNHEY and CDR2 is SMNVEV in the germline V gene (reference sequence).

The sample holds a few counts of this clonotype. The chain carries TRBV11-2 and TRBJ2-3; D tentatively reads TRBD1 or TRBD2 (5 bases each). Germline lookup yields CDR1 SGHAT and CDR2 FQNNGV. Trimming cost V 2 bases and J 0 bases, with 9 bases left between them. The CDR3 has 15 amino acids. The CDR3 region has the DNA TGTGCCAGCAGCTTATCGGGACCGAGCACAGATACGCAGTATTTT. This gives the protein CASSLSGPSTDTQYF.

This chain connects TRBV9 to TRBJ1-5; TRBD1 might be the D (5 bases). Trimming took off 0 bases at V and 3 bases at J, with 10 bases between the two ends. The CDR3 runs 15 residues. CDR1 and CDR2 from the germline V gene are SGDLS and YYNGEE. The CDR3 bases are TGTGCCAGCAGCGTAGGTGACAGCCTCAATCAGCCCCAGCATTTT. This sequence encodes CASSVGDSLNQPQHF.

This clonotype was detected many times. The gene calls are TRBV12-3 or TRBV12-4 and TRBJ2-2; 9 bases map to TRBD1. The CDR3 loop spans 14 amino acids. The J segment lost 4 bases and the V segment lost 6 bases, leaving 3 bases of the junction unmatched. The CDR3 region is CASRGQGSTGELFF. The DNA for the CDR3 is TGTGCCAGCAGGGGACAGGGATCCACCGGGGAGCTGTTTTTT.

This chain joins TRBV2 and TRBJ1-6, with 7 bases aligning to TRBD1. There are 13 residues in the CDR3. Germline values: CDR1 SNHLY, CDR2 FYNNEI. V gave up 5 bases and J gave up 12 bases; unmatched junction bases: 7. The CDR3 DNA is TGTGCCAGCAGTAGCCGACAGGGAAAACCCCTCCACTTT. It codes for CASSSRQGKPLHF.

Many counts were recorded for this clonotype. The chain is built from TRBV7-9 and TRBJ2-5; 7 bases fit TRBD1. Germline lookup yields CDR1 SEHNR and CDR2 FQNEAQ (reference sequence). The CDR3 totals 12 residues. The V segment lost 5 bases and the J segment 3 bases; nucleotides outside the gene matches: 0. In nucleotides, the CDR3 is TGTGCCAGCAGCGGGACAGAAGAGACCCAGTACTTC. This translates into CASSGTEETQYF.

V usage is TRBV5-5 and J usage is TRBJ2-3; the match to TRBD2 covers 7 bases. The length of the CDR3 is 17 residues. V was pared by 0 bases and J by 2 bases, with 9 bases of the junction left unmatched. Germline assignment: CDR1 SGHKS and CDR2 YYEKEE (reference sequence). The CDR3 nucleotides read TGTGCCAGCAGCTTGGCCGTTAGCGGGCTAGTCACAGATACGCAGTATTTT. It encodes CASSLAVSGLVTDTQYF.

The J gene is TRBJ2-2, the V gene TRBV12-3 or TRBV12-4; D is perhaps TRBD1 (5 bases). This CDR3 is built from 14 residues. Trimming pared 6 bases from V and 4 bases from J, leaving 12 bases between. In DNA form, the CDR3 reads TGTGCCAGCAGCCCCGACAGTTTCACCGGGGAGCTGTTTTTT. Translated, it gives CASSPDSFTGELFF.

Regarding this clonotype: At one of its ends the junction is not consistent with the germline gene, which may arise from a read error. The rearrangement joins TRBV10-2 to TRBJ1-5; TRBD1 matches 7 bases. CDR3 length equals 15 residues. Germline values: CDR1 WSHSY, CDR2 SAAADI. CDR3 nucleotide sequence: TGCGTCAGCAGCTTGGGACAGTTAAGCAATCAGCCCCAGCATTTT. Its translation: CVSSLGQLSNQPQHF.

This clonotype appeared a few times. The J gene is TRBJ2-7, the V gene TRBV6-1; D call uncertain. The CDR3 has 15 residues. CDR1 is MNHNS and CDR2 is SASEGT in the germline V gene. V was shortened by 6 bases and J by 3 bases, with 18 bases between the two germline ends. The CDR3: CASRPGPLSYYEQYF. In nucleotides, the CDR3 is TGTGCCAGCAGGCCCGGGCCTCTCTCCTACTACGAGCAGTACTTC.

This chain uses TRBV7-9 with TRBJ1-3, with D uncertain. The germline V gene encodes CDR1 SEHNR and CDR2 FQNEAQ (reference sequence). Trimming shortened V by 4 bases and J by 3 bases, and 16 bases separated the two germline ends. There are 16 residues in the CDR3. This chain's CDR3 is CASSSTEWDSGNTIYF. The CDR3 DNA reads as TGTGCCAGCAGCTCCACGGAGTGGGATAGTGGAAACACCATATATTTT.

This clonotype was seen a few times. The CDR3 reads CASSYSRDLGGYEQYF. In DNA form, the CDR3 reads TGTGCCAGCAGTTATTCTCGGGATCTTGGAGGCTACGAGCAGTACTTC. This chain connects TRBV6-6 to TRBJ2-7; possibly TRBD2 for D (5 bases). This CDR3 is 16 amino acids long. CDR1 and CDR2 from the germline V gene are MNHNY and SVGAGI (reference sequence). V was pared by 3 bases and J by 3 bases, with 18 bases between.

V gene TRBV6-2 or TRBV6-3 combines with J gene TRBJ2-2, with 12 bases matching TRBD2. In germline, CDR1 is MNHEY, CDR2 SVGEGT. The junction had 8 bases not matched to a gene; V was cut back by 9 bases and J by 6 bases. The CDR3 length is 15 residues. The CDR3 protein is CASRTSGEGAGELFF. The CDR3, as DNA: TGTGCCAGTCGGACTAGCGGGGAGGGGGCCGGGGAGCTGTTTTTT.